The 24 T cell receptor beta chains in this list originate from one sample, sequenced in a study of CD8+ T cells in alopecia areata. Lesional scalp punch biopsies and peripheral blood came from alopecia areata patients. The sequencing template was cDNA reverse transcribed from extracted RNA. Clones were sequenced by immunoSEQ multiplex PCR, and TCRdb holds only the in-frame ones, with some missing. The data contain under 7,500 clones, 65% to 75% of them seen just once; the ten biggest clones take up roughly a fifth. This specimen was skin, taken at week 0. All receptors come from a human donor with alopecia areata.

The chain couples TRBV7-2 to TRBJ2-7; D is possibly TRBD1 (6 bases). CDR3 length: 14 residues. Germline lookup yields CDR1 SGHTA and CDR2 FQGNSA. V dropped 4 bases and J dropped 3 bases, with 13 bases sitting between them. The CDR3 sequence is CASSSFSGVYEQYF. CDR3 nucleotides: TGTGCCAGCAGCTCCTTTTCAGGGGTCTACGAGCAGTACTTC. Complete variable domain (other parts from reference TRBV7-2 and TRBJ2-7): GAGVSQSPSNKVTEKGKDVELRCDPISGHTALYWYRQSLGQGLEFLIYFQGNSAPDKSGLPSDRFSAERTGGSVSTLTIQRTQQEDSAVYLCASSSFSGVYEQYFGPGTRLTVT.

The chain joins TRBV7-8 to TRBJ1-6; 9 nucleotides line up with TRBD1. V was pared by 4 bases and J by 2 bases, with 3 bases of the junction left unmatched. From germline, CDR1 is SGHVS and CDR2 FQNEAQ. CDR3 length equals 16 residues. CDR3 in DNA: TGTGCCAGCAGCTCCACAGGGGGCGCCTATAATTCACCCCTCCACTTT. Protein sequence: CASSSTGGAYNSPLHF.

V is TRBV5-8 and J is TRBJ2-7, with a weak D call TRBD2 (5 bases). Germline V CDR1 and CDR2: SGHTS, YDEGEE. Trimming removed 0 bases from V and 6 bases from J, with 10 bases in between. This CDR3 has 13 amino acids. CDR3 bases: TGTGCCAGCAGCTTGGGCCCCCGGGGCGAGCAGTACTTC. It yields the protein CASSLGPRGEQYF.

This rearrangement joins TRBV5-1 to TRBJ1-3; no clear D. The V end was cut by 4 bases, the J end by 0 bases, with 11 bases between. Germline CDR1 and CDR2: SGHRS and YFSETQ. The CDR3 is made up of 15 amino acids. Written as DNA, the CDR3 is TGCGCCAGCAGCATAGACGGAAGCTCTGGAAACACCATATATTTT. It translates to CASSIDGSSGNTIYF.

The chain joins TRBV19 to TRBJ1-2; tentative D call: TRBD1 (5 bases). Germline assignment: CDR1 LNHDA and CDR2 SQIVND (reference sequence). Between the trimmed V and J ends, which lost 7 bases and 4 bases, there was a span of 25 bases. The CDR3 runs to 17 residues. The DNA for the CDR3 is TGTGCCAGTAAGCCTCAGGGTGGAGTCGTCCCCTCCTATGGCTACACCTTC. The encoded protein is CASKPQGGVVPSYGYTF.

The rearrangement uses TRBV10-2 and TRBJ1-5; D is ambiguous. V was cut by 3 bases and J by 7 bases, with 7 bases left in between. CDR3 size: 12 residues. Germline lookup yields CDR1 WSHSY and CDR2 SAAADI. CDR3 protein: CASSDNGQPQHF. DNA of the CDR3: TGCGCCAGCAGTGACAACGGGCAGCCCCAGCATTTT.

The genes are TRBV13 and TRBJ2-7; D is possibly TRBD1 or TRBD2 (5 bases each). Germline V gene data show CDR1 as PRHDT and CDR2 as FYEKMQ (reference sequence). The CDR3 runs to 14 residues. The ends were cut back, 0 bases at V and 6 bases at J, with 12 bases in the middle. In DNA form, the CDR3 reads TGTGCCAGCAGCTTAGGCGGGGCAAGGGGCGAGCAGTACTTC. This sequence encodes CASSLGGARGEQYF.

The rearrangement joins TRBV29-1 to TRBJ1-2; D is unresolved. Trimming pared 1 base from V and 2 bases from J, leaving 5 bases between. This CDR3 contains 12 residues. The germline V gene encodes CDR1 SQVTM and CDR2 ANQGSEA. CDR3 DNA: TGCAGCGTTGAAGGTCAGAACTATGGCTACACCTTC. The encoded protein is CSVEGQNYGYTF.

V usage is TRBV7-2 and J usage is TRBJ2-1, with TRBD1 matching over 7 bases. The CDR3 is made up of 15 amino acids. CDR1 and CDR2 from the germline V gene are SGHTA and FQGNSA. Trimming at V came to 1 base and at J to 2 bases, leaving 2 bases not matched to a gene. The CDR3 here is CASSLEQGPYNEQFF. CDR3 coding DNA: TGTGCCAGCAGCTTAGAACAGGGGCCCTACAATGAGCAGTTCTTC.

The CDR3 nucleotides read TGCGCCAGCAGTGAGATCCGGGGTCCCCGGGGCACCGGGGAGCTGTTTTTT. It yields the protein CASSEIRGPRGTGELFF. This sequence joins TRBV10-2 and TRBJ2-2, with a tentative D call TRBD2 (5 bases). V was cut by 2 bases and J by 4 bases, with 17 bases left in between. The germline V gene encodes CDR1 WSHSY and CDR2 SAAADI. CDR3 length: 17 residues.

The rearrangement links TRBV5-4 to TRBJ2-5; 7 bases are a match to TRBD2. The CDR3 runs 14 residues. V dropped 2 bases and J dropped 2; count of bases not matched to a gene: 3. The germline gives CDR1 SGHNT, CDR2 YYREEE (reference sequence). The CDR3 loop reads CASSLRAGQETQYF. Here the CDR3 DNA reads TGTGCCAGCAGCTTACGAGCGGGGCAAGAGACCCAGTACTTC.

The chain joins TRBV11-2 to TRBJ2-7; 8 positions agree with TRBD1. The CDR3 totals 13 residues. V lost 6 bases and J lost 3; bases outside the gene matches: 4. CDR1 is SGHAT and CDR2 is FQNNGV in the germline V gene. The CDR3: CASRSDRDYEQYF. In DNA, the CDR3 is TGTGCCAGCAGATCGGACAGGGACTACGAGCAGTACTTC.

The rearrangement joins TRBV7-4 to TRBJ2-7; 11 bases line up with TRBD1. CDR1 and CDR2 (germline): SGHVT, SQSDAQ. After removal of 5 bases from V and 6 bases from J, the junction contained 6 bases not matched to a gene. The CDR3 has 14 amino acids. The DNA for the CDR3 is TGTGCCAGCAGCCCCGGACAGGGGGCCTTCGAGCAGTACTTC. It translates to CASSPGQGAFEQYF. Filled out from reference TRBV7-4 and TRBJ2-7, the complete variable domain reads GAGVSQSPRYKVAKRGRDVALRCDSISGHVTLYWYRQTLGQGSEVLTYSQSDAQRDKSGRPSGRFSAERPERSVSTLKIQRTEQGDSAVYLCASSPGQGAFEQYFGPGTRLTVT.

This clone turned up a few times. V and J are TRBV28 and TRBJ1-5, with D perhaps TRBD1 (5 bases). Deletions cut 6 bases from V and 0 bases from J, with 18 bases between. Germline V gene data show CDR1 as MDHEN and CDR2 as SYDVKM. This CDR3 contains 17 residues. This CDR3 reads CASRGWGSRYSNQPQHF. CDR3 in DNA: TGTGCCAGCAGGGGCTGGGGCAGCCGTTATAGCAATCAGCCCCAGCATTTT. The full variable domain, rest sourced from reference TRBV28 and TRBJ1-5, is DVKVTQSSRYLVKRTGEKVFLECVQDMDHENMFWYRQDPGLGLRLIYFSYDVKMKEKGDIPEGYSVSREKKERFSLILESASTNQTSMYLCASRGWGSRYSNQPQHFGDGTRLSIL.

This clone was counted only a few times. The genes are TRBV4-1 and TRBJ1-4; D remains unclear. The CDR3 is made up of 15 amino acids. Germline CDR1 is MGHRA and CDR2 is YSYEKL. Trimming removed 1 base from V and 4 bases from J, with 10 bases in between. The CDR3 nucleotides read TGCGCCAGCAGCCAAGCGGTTGGCGTTAATGAAAAACTGTTTTTT. Protein: CASSQAVGVNEKLFF.

This clone was counted a few times. The J gene is TRBJ2-7, the V gene TRBV5-1; 10 nucleotides align to TRBD1. Germline V CDR1 and CDR2: SGHRS, YFSETQ. Trimming took 4 bases from V and 6 from J; bases not matched to a gene: 4. The CDR3 extends over 13 amino acids. The CDR3 DNA reads as TGCGCCAGCAGCGCAGGACAGGGGGGCGAGCAGTACTTC. Translated: CASSAGQGGEQYF. The full variable domain, its missing parts supplied by reference TRBV5-1 and TRBJ2-7, is KAGVTQTPRYLIKTRGQQVTLSCSPISGHRSVSWYQQTPGQGLQFLFEYFSETQRNKGNFPGRFSGRQFSNSRSEMNVSTLELGDSALYLCASSAGQGGEQYFGPGTRLTVT.

As to this clone: The junction does not match germline at one end; this may be a read error. The gene calls are TRBV27 and TRBJ2-7; D gene unclear. This CDR3 has 13 amino acids. Per germline, CDR1 MNHEY and CDR2 SMNVEV (reference sequence). As DNA, the CDR3 is TGTGCCAGCAGTTTATCGATTTCGCTCCCACGGGACTTC. Its translation: CASSLSISLPRDF.

This chain links TRBV6-1 with TRBJ2-5; perhaps TRBD1 as D (6 bases). V shed 5 bases and J shed 2 bases, with 12 bases lying between them. There are 14 residues in the CDR3. The germline V gene encodes CDR1 MNHNS and CDR2 SASEGT. DNA of the CDR3: TGTGCCAGCAGTACGCGGACAGTACAAGAGACCCAGTACTTC. Translating gives CASSTRTVQETQYF.

The chain couples TRBV30 to TRBJ2-7; D call uncertain. Germline V gene sequence: CDR1 GTSNPN, CDR2 SVGIG (reference sequence). CDR3 length equals 14 residues. With 0 bases removed from V and 2 bases from J, the gap between germline ends came to 11 bases. The CDR3 DNA is TGTGCCTGGAGTGTGGGGTCAGGAGCCTACGAGCAGTACTTC. Protein sequence: CAWSVGSGAYEQYF. Full variable domain (outside the CDR3, taken from reference TRBV30 and TRBJ2-7): SQTIHQWPATLVQPVGSPLSLECTVEGTSNPNLYWYRQAAGRGLQLLFYSVGIGQISSEVPQNLSASRPQDRQFILSSKKLLLSDSGFYLCAWSVGSGAYEQYFGPGTRLTVT.

The CDR3 is CASSEASPDNSPLHF. CDR3 nucleotides: TGTGCCAGCAGTGAAGCGAGTCCGGATAATTCACCCCTCCACTTT. The chain employs TRBV6-1 and TRBJ1-6; D not certain. Germline assignment: CDR1 MNHNS and CDR2 SASEGT. The V gene lost 0 bases and the J gene lost 5 bases, with 8 bases spanning the gap. The CDR3 runs to 15 residues.

The gene calls are TRBV15 and TRBJ2-3; the match to TRBD2 covers 8 bases. This CDR3 spans 16 amino acids. In germline, CDR1 is LNHNV, CDR2 YYDKDF (reference sequence). V shed 2 bases, J shed 4 bases, and the junction held 8 bases outside the gene matches. The CDR3 DNA follows: TGTGCCACCAGCAGACCCTTGGGGCGGGGGGCAGATACGCAGTATTTT. This translates into CATSRPLGRGADTQYF.

This clone was seen more than once but under ten times. This rearrangement joins TRBV27 to TRBJ2-7, with TRBD1 matching 8 bases. Trimming took 5 bases from V and 4 from J; bases not matched to a gene: 7. Germline V gene lookup returns CDR1 MNHEY and CDR2 SMNVEV (reference sequence). There are 14 residues in the CDR3. CDR3 nucleotide sequence: TGTGCCAGCAGTGTTTACAGGGGGAATTACGAGCAGTACTTC. This sequence encodes CASSVYRGNYEQYF.

The chain uses TRBV9 and TRBJ2-1, with D maybe TRBD2 (6 bases). V was pared by 4 bases and J by 9 bases, with 17 bases between. Looked up from germline, CDR1 is SGDLS and CDR2 is YYNGEE. This CDR3 spans 14 amino acids. CDR3 bases: TGTGCCAGCAGCTCATTGGGGGGAAGGAGTGAGCAGTTCTTC. Its protein is CASSSLGGRSEQFF.

The rearrangement joins TRBV7-8 to TRBJ2-5; no clear D gene. The V end lost 2 bases, the J end lost 2 bases, and 6 bases lay between the germline ends. Germline CDR1 is SGHVS and CDR2 is FQNEAQ. The CDR3 totals 13 residues. Here the CDR3 DNA reads TGTGCCAGCAGCTTACCGCGACAAGAGACCCAGTACTTC. This sequence encodes CASSLPRQETQYF.